This T cell receptor (beta chain) appears in the sequencing data of a study of Ad26.COV2.S vaccination and SARS-CoV-2 variants. Points from the study as a whole: Recipients given vaccine exceeded placebo recipients in spike-specific TCR breadth.

TCRdb's copy holds only in-frame clones and misses some; the assay was immunoSEQ multiplex PCR. The data contain under 150,000 clones, 86% of them seen just once; the ten biggest clones take up 4% to 6%. The germline V gene has CDR1 SNHLY and CDR2 FYNNEI. V was shortened by 4 bases and J by 7 bases, with 16 bases between the two germline ends. CDR3 length: 14 amino acids. Note on this clone: Antigen unknown.

This receptor was obtained from a human donor who had recovered from COVID-19. J is TRBJ1-1 and V is TRBV2; the D gene is possibly TRBD1 (6 bases). This specimen was peripheral blood, taken after recovery from COVID-19. In DNA, the CDR3 is TGTGCCAGCAGTGGGACCGGGACAACAAATGAAGCTTTCTTT. Translation: CASSGTGTTNEAFF. Full variable domain (rest looked up from reference TRBV2 and TRBJ1-1): EPEVTQTPSHQVTQMGQEVILRCVPISNHLYFYWYRQILGQKVEFLVSFYNNEISEKSEIFDDQFSVERPDGSNFTLKIRSTKLEDSAMYFCASSGTGTTNEAFFGQGTRLTVV.